These 17 T cell receptor beta chains originate from one sample sequenced in a study of beta chain features in type 1 diabetes. Expressed TCRB transcripts were sequenced because the entire RNA isolate underwent reverse transcription. Method: immunoSEQ multiplex PCR; TCRdb's copy keeps in-frame clones and lacks some. The sample holds 300,000 to 450,000 clones, about 20% seen once. Sequencing was performed on naive CD4+ T cells from blood. These receptors all come from a woman in her late teens or twenties in good health.

The chain uses TRBV10-3 and TRBJ2-5; weak D call: TRBD2 (7 bases). V was pared by 7 bases and J by 5 bases, with 11 bases between. Germline V gene data show CDR1 as ENHRY and CDR2 as SYGVKD. This CDR3 spans 12 amino acids. Written as DNA, the CDR3 is TGTGCCATCAAGGGGGAGGGGGAGACCCAGTACTTC. The encoded protein is CAIKGEGETQYF.

V is TRBV5-4 and J is TRBJ2-5; 14 nucleotides match TRBD2. CDR1 SGHNT and CDR2 YYREEE come from the germline V gene (reference sequence). V shed 6 bases and J 5 bases; nucleotides not matched to a gene: 6. The CDR3 covers 15 residues. CDR3 in amino acids: CASTLTSGGDETQYF. CDR3 coding DNA: TGTGCCAGCACCCTGACTAGCGGGGGGGACGAGACCCAGTACTTC.

This clone was detected a few times. The rearrangement uses TRBV30 and TRBJ2-1, with D perhaps matching TRBD2 (5 bases). The ends were cut back, 6 bases at V and 0 bases at J, with 12 bases in the middle. Germline assignment: CDR1 GTSNPN and CDR2 SVGIG (reference sequence). The CDR3 extends over 14 amino acids. CDR3 loop: CACSTGNSYNEQFF. CDR3 DNA sequence: TGTGCCTGTTCCACCGGGAACTCCTACAATGAGCAGTTCTTC. Variable domain in full (rest from reference TRBV30 and TRBJ2-1): SQTIHQWPATLVQPVGSPLSLECTVEGTSNPNLYWYRQAAGRGLQLLFYSVGIGQISSEVPQNLSASRPQDRQFILSSKKLLLSDSGFYLCACSTGNSYNEQFFGPGTRLTVL.

V usage is TRBV4-1 and J usage is TRBJ1-1; possible D gene TRBD1, 6 bases. CDR1 is MGHRA, CDR2 YSYEKL, per germline. Trimming removed 7 bases from V and 8 bases from J, with 17 bases in between. The CDR3 is 13 residues long. DNA for the CDR3: TGCGCCAGCAAGGGTCTACAGGGCTCGGAAGCTTTCTTT. Translating gives CASKGLQGSEAFF.

V and J are TRBV19 and TRBJ1-1, with TRBD1 identical over 7 bases. The CDR3 covers 14 residues. Germline V lookup: CDR1 LNHDA, CDR2 SQIVND (reference sequence). Trimming cost V 2 bases and J 5 bases; bases outside gene matches: 5. The DNA of the CDR3 is TGTGCCAGTAGTATATTACAGGGGAAGACTGAAGCTTTCTTT. Translating gives CASSILQGKTEAFF. Full variable domain (outside the CDR3, taken from reference TRBV19 and TRBJ1-1): DGGITQSPKYLFRKEGQNVTLSCEQNLNHDAMYWYRQDPGQGLRLIYYSQIVNDFQKGDIAEGYSVSREKKESFPLTVTSAQKNPTAFYLCASSILQGKTEAFFGQGTRLTVV.

The V call is TRBV5-6, the J call TRBJ1-1; D is uncertain. The V end lost 7 bases, the J end lost 5 bases, and 18 bases lay between the germline ends. The CDR3 covers 14 residues. Germline CDR1 SGHDT, CDR2 YYEEEE. In DNA, the CDR3 is TGTGCCAGCTCGTACGTAGGGCGGGGTACTGAAGCTTTCTTT. Protein sequence: CASSYVGRGTEAFF.

The rearrangement joins TRBV5-1 to TRBJ1-6; D is unclear. Germline lookup yields CDR1 SGHRS and CDR2 YFSETQ. There are 18 residues in the CDR3. Trimming left V 0 bases short and J 0 bases short, with 13 bases between. CDR3 sequence: CASSLVGLGSSYNSPLHF. CDR3 DNA: TGCGCCAGCAGCTTGGTGGGTCTGGGGAGCTCCTATAATTCACCCCTCCACTTT.

In this sample, this clone turned up a few times. The rearrangement links TRBV29-1 to TRBJ2-7; D is undetermined. Germline V gene lookup returns CDR1 SQVTM and CDR2 ANQGSEA. V lost 2 bases, J lost 5 bases, and 13 bases lay in between. This CDR3 has 13 residues. CDR3: CSVERQEGDEQYF. The CDR3, as DNA: TGCAGCGTTGAACGTCAGGAAGGCGACGAGCAGTACTTC.

The chain links TRBV18 to TRBJ2-2, with a possible D match to TRBD2 (6 bases). Germline V gene sequence: CDR1 KGHSH, CDR2 LQKENI. The CDR3 covers 16 residues. Trimming removed 2 bases at V and 7 bases at J, with 17 bases between. CDR3 nucleotide sequence: TGTGCCAGCTCACCAGACTTCCAGGGAGGAATCGGGGAGCTGTTTTTT. Amino acids: CASSPDFQGGIGELFF.

The chain has TRBV2 and TRBJ2-7; perhaps TRBD2 as D (5 bases). Germline values: CDR1 SNHLY, CDR2 FYNNEI. The V end was cut by 2 bases, the J end by 2 bases, with 7 bases between. This CDR3 region has 13 residues. CDR3 amino acids: CASSEIGAYEQYF. The CDR3 DNA sequence: TGTGCCAGCAGTGAAATCGGGGCCTACGAGCAGTACTTC.

This clone occurred a few times. V usage is TRBV5-1 and J usage is TRBJ2-3, with a weak D call TRBD2 (5 bases). The V end lost 3 bases, the J end lost 0 bases, and 11 bases lay between the germline ends. CDR3 length: 15 amino acids. Looked up from germline, CDR1 is SGHRS and CDR2 is YFSETQ. CDR3 DNA: TGCGCCAGCAGCTGGCGGGTCTCTAGCACAGATACGCAGTATTTT. Its protein is CASSWRVSSTDTQYF.

The chain couples TRBV9 to TRBJ1-2; a possible D gene is TRBD1 (5 bases). The V end was cut by 4 bases, the J end by 6 bases, with 19 bases between. The CDR3 length is 15 residues. Per germline, CDR1 SGDLS and CDR2 YYNGEE. The CDR3 DNA reads TGTGCCAGCAGCACCCGCAAAGGCAGGGCACATGGCTACACCTTC. Translated: CASSTRKGRAHGYTF.

This clone occurred a few times. The V call is TRBV2, the J call TRBJ1-2; 7 nucleotides match TRBD1. V gave up 7 bases and J gave up 9 bases; unmatched junction bases: 11. Germline V gene data show CDR1 as SNHLY and CDR2 as FYNNEI. This CDR3 comprises 13 residues. In DNA, the CDR3 is TGTGCCAGCAACGAAGGGCCAGGGGGACGCTACACCTTC. Its protein is CASNEGPGGRYTF.

As for this clone: Other DNA variants within this sample encode the same CDR3. The chain links TRBV5-1 to TRBJ2-3; D uncertain. CDR3 length equals 12 residues. The V gene's germline CDR1 is SGHRS and CDR2 YFSETQ. V was shortened by 5 bases and J by 6 bases, with 10 bases between the two germline ends. The CDR3, as DNA: TGCGCCAGCAGTGAACCCGGGGATACGCAGTATTTT. The encoded protein is CASSEPGDTQYF.

This clone has a handful of counts. The J gene is TRBJ2-1, the V gene TRBV20-1, with D perhaps TRBD1 (6 bases). The CDR3 covers 11 residues. Germline CDR1 reads DFQATT; CDR2 reads SNEGSKA (reference sequence). Trimming shortened V by 6 bases and J by 10 bases, and 13 bases separated the two germline ends. CDR3: CSASSDSEQFF. The DNA of the CDR3 is TGCAGTGCCTCCTCGGACAGCGAGCAGTTCTTC.

This clone was counted only a few times. The sample carries other DNA sequences with the same CDR3. The rearrangement joins TRBV30 to TRBJ1-5; possible D gene TRBD1, 6 bases. Germline V gene data show CDR1 as GTSNPN and CDR2 as SVGIG (reference sequence). The CDR3 is 14 amino acids. V was clipped by 0 bases and J by 4 bases, with 10 bases between them. CDR3 sequence: CAWSVLQGNQPQHF. For the CDR3, the DNA is TGTGCCTGGAGTGTACTACAGGGTAATCAGCCCCAGCATTTT. Full variable domain (rest looked up from reference TRBV30 and TRBJ1-5): SQTIHQWPATLVQPVGSPLSLECTVEGTSNPNLYWYRQAAGRGLQLLFYSVGIGQISSEVPQNLSASRPQDRQFILSSKKLLLSDSGFYLCAWSVLQGNQPQHFGDGTRLSIL.

The rearrangement links TRBV11-3 to TRBJ1-1; no firm D call. Deletions cut 0 bases from V and 6 bases from J, with 11 bases between. This CDR3 spans 14 amino acids. The germline V gene encodes CDR1 SGHNT and CDR2 YENEEA. The CDR3: CASSLDGMRSEAFF. The CDR3 DNA follows: TGTGCCAGCAGCTTAGACGGCATGAGGTCTGAAGCTTTCTTT.